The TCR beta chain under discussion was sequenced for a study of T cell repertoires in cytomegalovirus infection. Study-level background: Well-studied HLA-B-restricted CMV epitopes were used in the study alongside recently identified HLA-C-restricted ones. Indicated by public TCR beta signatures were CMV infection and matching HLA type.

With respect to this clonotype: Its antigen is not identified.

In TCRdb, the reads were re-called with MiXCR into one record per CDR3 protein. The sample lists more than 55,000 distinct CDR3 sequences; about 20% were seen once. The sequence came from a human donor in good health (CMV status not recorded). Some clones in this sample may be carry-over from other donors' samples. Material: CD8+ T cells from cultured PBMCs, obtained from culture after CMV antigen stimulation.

This CDR3 reads CASSGLTGGAYF. CDR3 sequence (DNA): TGTGCCAGCAGTGGGCTGACAGGGGGCGCCTACTTC. This rearrangement joins TRBV2 to TRBJ2-7; 10 nucleotides align to TRBD1. Trimming cost V 4 bases and J 13 bases; bases outside gene matches: 7. Germline assignment: CDR1 SNHLY and CDR2 FYNNEI. The CDR3 extends over 12 amino acids.